The 24 T cell receptor beta chains reported below all come from one sample, sequenced in a study of cytomegalovirus exposure and HLA in healthy donors (TCRdb year 2017). Receptor libraries were prepared by the immunoSEQ multiplex PCR assay. A mixture of 60 forward primers for TCR Vbeta segments and 13 reverse primers for TCR Jbeta segments was used in the multiplex PCR. This immuneACCESS table, as held by TCRdb, lists in-frame sequences with V and J called but not all clones. Of the missing ones, under half trace to an unresolved V gene in checked studies; the others have no known cause. The sample includes some 170,000 clones, with about 77% observed a single time. In total, the top ten clones hold about 1.3% of the sample. The sample comprised PBMCs. These receptors were collected from a woman between 45 and 65 years old in good health and CMV-seronegative.

The rearrangement uses TRBV19 and TRBJ2-3, with 11 bases that match TRBD1. The CDR3 runs 16 residues. Trimming cost V 6 bases and J 4 bases; bases outside gene matches: 9. Germline CDR1 LNHDA, CDR2 SQIVND (reference sequence). Here the CDR3 DNA reads TGTGCCAGTAGCTCCCGGGACAGGGGGGCCCCAGATACGCAGTATTTT. It yields the protein CASSSRDRGAPDTQYF.

The rearrangement joins TRBV28 to TRBJ2-5; TRBD2 is a possible D gene (6 bases). This CDR3 contains 13 residues. CDR1 and CDR2 from the germline V gene are MDHEN and SYDVKM. V shed 11 bases and J shed 2 bases, with 15 bases lying between them. The CDR3 nucleotides read TGTGCCGCCCTACGACGGGGGCAAGAGACCCAGTACTTC. It specifies CAALRRGQETQYF.

The CDR3: CASSSNTGNTEAFF. The DNA of the CDR3 is TGTGCCAGCAGTTCTAATACAGGAAACACTGAAGCTTTCTTT. The chain links TRBV7-6 to TRBJ1-1; a possible D gene is TRBD1 (5 bases). CDR1 and CDR2 from the germline V gene are SGHVS and FNYEAQ. This CDR3 is built from 14 residues. The germline V and J ends were trimmed by 6 bases and 2 bases, with 13 bases remaining between them.

J is TRBJ2-5 and V is TRBV5-1; possibly TRBD1 for D (5 bases). The CDR3 totals 14 residues. In germline, CDR1 is SGHRS, CDR2 YFSETQ. Trimming took off 0 bases at V and 5 bases at J, with 11 bases between the two ends. The CDR3 coding sequence is TGCGCCAGCAGCTTGGTACTGGGGCCCGAGACCCAGTACTTC. Protein sequence: CASSLVLGPETQYF.

This chain uses TRBV5-1 with TRBJ2-4, with 8 bases matching TRBD2. The CDR3 covers 17 residues. V was pared by 0 bases and J by 7 bases, with 12 bases of the junction left unmatched. CDR1 and CDR2 from the germline V gene are SGHRS and YFSETQ. CDR3 nucleotide sequence: TGCGCCAGCAGCTTGGTTTTAGCGGGAATTGGGAGGAACATTCAGTACTTC. Encoded protein: CASSLVLAGIGRNIQYF.

This chain joins TRBV2 and TRBJ2-5; TRBD2 might be the D (6 bases). The CDR3 consists of 15 residues. Trimming removed 7 bases from V and 2 bases from J, with 17 bases in between. CDR1 is SNHLY and CDR2 is FYNNEI in the germline V gene. CDR3 bases: TGTGCCAGCAACTTACTAGCCACCGCACAAGAGACCCAGTACTTC. Translated, it gives CASNLLATAQETQYF.

This chain connects TRBV4-2 to TRBJ2-1; 7 nucleotides line up with TRBD2. CDR1 is LGHNA, CDR2 YNFKEQ, per germline. Trimming at V came to 4 bases and at J to 4 bases, leaving 10 bases not matched to a gene. CDR3 size: 16 residues. The CDR3 DNA is TGTGCCAGCAGCCCCTCCCAAGGAGCGGGGTACAATGAGCAGTTCTTC. It yields the protein CASSPSQGAGYNEQFF.

This rearrangement joins TRBV10-3 to TRBJ2-1; 10 bases are shared with TRBD1. V dropped 3 bases and J dropped 8; count of bases not matched to a gene: 4. Germline CDR1 is ENHRY and CDR2 is SYGVKD. The CDR3 is made up of 14 amino acids. The CDR3 DNA reads TGTGCCATCAGTGAAGGACAGGGGGGCGATGAGCAGTTCTTC. It specifies CAISEGQGGDEQFF.

V and J are TRBV5-6 and TRBJ1-5; D unclear. The V end was cut by 5 bases, the J end by 0 bases, with 12 bases between. Germline V gene sequence: CDR1 SGHDT, CDR2 YYEEEE. This CDR3 comprises 15 residues. This CDR3 is CASSLSSNSNQPQHF. In DNA form, the CDR3 reads TGTGCCAGCAGTCTGAGCTCTAATAGCAATCAGCCCCAGCATTTT.

The count of this clone is one. The V and J genes are TRBV7-9 and TRBJ1-2, with D hard to call. Germline CDR1 SEHNR, CDR2 FQNEAQ (reference sequence). This CDR3 comprises 16 residues. V dropped 1 base and J dropped 4 bases, with 16 bases sitting between them. The CDR3 coding sequence is TGTGCCAGCAGCTTAGTCCTCGGCGGCCCTAGCTATGGCTACACCTTC. It yields the protein CASSLVLGGPSYGYTF.

The rearrangement links TRBV27 to TRBJ1-1; D unresolved. V lost 3 bases and J lost 5, with 19 bases in between. The CDR3 runs to 16 residues. Germline V gives CDR1 MNHEY, CDR2 SMNVEV (reference sequence). The CDR3 coding sequence is TGTGCCAGCAGTTTCCGCACGACGAGCGGAGTGACTGAAGCTTTCTTT. Translating gives CASSFRTTSGVTEAFF.

The chain links TRBV7-9 to TRBJ2-1; D is possibly TRBD1 (5 bases). CDR1 and CDR2 from the germline V gene are SEHNR and FQNEAQ (reference sequence). This CDR3 contains 16 residues. V was cut by 2 bases and J by 1 base, with 12 bases left in between. The CDR3 DNA reads as TGTGCCAGCAGCTTATTAGGGGATATGTCCTACAATGAGCAGTTCTTC. Translating gives CASSLLGDMSYNEQFF.

The rearrangement links TRBV2 to TRBJ2-3; possibly TRBD1 for D (5 bases). The CDR3 is 14 amino acids. Trimming cost V 8 bases and J 4 bases, with 16 bases left between them. Germline V lookup: CDR1 SNHLY, CDR2 FYNNEI. This CDR3 reads CASQVRQISDTQYF. For the CDR3, the DNA is TGTGCCAGCCAGGTCCGACAGATATCAGATACGCAGTATTTT.

This chain joins TRBV7-2 and TRBJ2-1, with D uncertain. Trimming removed 1 base from V and 1 base from J, with 8 bases in between. The CDR3 has 15 residues. CDR1 is SGHTA, CDR2 FQGNSA, per germline. The CDR3 DNA reads TGTGCCAGCAGCTTAGGCGTGTTGTCCTACAATGAGCAGTTCTTC. Protein sequence: CASSLGVLSYNEQFF.

V usage is TRBV7-2 and J usage is TRBJ2-7; TRBD1 is a possible D gene (6 bases). Germline loops: CDR1 SGHTA, CDR2 FQGNSA. Trimming stripped 5 bases from V and 5 bases from J, with 19 bases between. The CDR3 is 15 residues long. The CDR3 region is CASSVSGTPGDEQYF. In DNA form, the CDR3 reads TGTGCCAGCAGCGTCTCCGGGACACCAGGAGACGAGCAGTACTTC.

CDR3 coding DNA: TGTGCCAGCAGCGCCTTCTCCAGCGGGTCGCTAGCCGAGCAGTACTTC. It yields the protein CASSAFSSGSLAEQYF. The chain has TRBV7-2 and TRBJ2-7; TRBD2 might be the D (6 bases). V shed 5 bases and J shed 6 bases, with 23 bases lying between them. Germline loops: CDR1 SGHTA, CDR2 FQGNSA. The CDR3 has 16 residues.

This clone appeared a single time. The chain has TRBV5-1 and TRBJ2-1, with TRBD2 matching 8 bases. The germline gives CDR1 SGHRS, CDR2 YFSETQ. The junction had 27 bases not matched to a gene; V was cut back by 0 bases and J by 4 bases. The CDR3 sequence is 23 residues long. The CDR3 region has the DNA TGCGCCAGCAGCTTGGGAAACTTTCGGTTTTCGGAGCGGGAGACCTCGGGGTACAATGAGCAGTTCTTC. Translation gives CASSLGNFRFSERETSGYNEQFF.

This chain joins TRBV7-9 and TRBJ2-6; 8 bases agree with TRBD1. CDR1 and CDR2 from the germline V gene are SEHNR and FQNEAQ (reference sequence). CDR3 size: 19 residues. The V segment lost 5 bases and the J segment 0 bases; nucleotides outside the gene matches: 12. This chain's CDR3 is CASSPPGQEFISGANVLTF. The CDR3 DNA is TGTGCCAGCAGCCCCCCGGGACAGGAATTTATCTCTGGGGCCAACGTCCTGACTTTC. The whole variable domain, remainder taken from reference TRBV7-9 and TRBJ2-6, is DTGVSQNPRHKITKRGQNVTFRCDPISEHNRLYWYRQTLGQGPEFLTYFQNEAQLEKSRLLSDRFSAERPKGSFSTLEIQRTEQGDSAMYLCASSPPGQEFISGANVLTFGAGSRLTVL.

This sequence joins TRBV6-5 and TRBJ2-7, with 7 bases identical to TRBD1. Looked up from germline, CDR1 is MNHEY and CDR2 is SVGAGI. This CDR3 is built from 13 residues. The V segment lost 5 bases and the J segment 3 bases; nucleotides outside the gene matches: 4. The DNA for the CDR3 is TGTGCCAGCAGTACCGGGACAGTCTACGAGCAGTACTTC. Its protein is CASSTGTVYEQYF.

This clone appeared a single time. The rearrangement joins TRBV9 to TRBJ2-2, with D uncertain. This CDR3 contains 14 residues. Germline V gene sequence: CDR1 SGDLS, CDR2 YYNGEE. Trimming removed 3 bases from V and 0 bases from J, with 6 bases in between. CDR3 nucleotides: TGTGCCAGCAGCGCTATCACGAACACCGGGGAGCTGTTTTTT. As protein: CASSAITNTGELFF.

This clone was seen more than once but under ten times. The chain has TRBV28 and TRBJ2-7; D may be TRBD1 (6 bases). The ends were cut back, 6 bases at V and 3 bases at J, with 15 bases in the middle. This CDR3 has 14 residues. Germline V gene data show CDR1 as MDHEN and CDR2 as SYDVKM. CDR3 region: CASSRRGPNYEQYF. The DNA for the CDR3 is TGTGCCAGCAGCCGCAGGGGACCCAACTACGAGCAGTACTTC.

The chain is built from TRBV15 and TRBJ2-4; a possible D gene is TRBD1 (5 bases). Germline V gene data show CDR1 as LNHNV and CDR2 as YYDKDF (reference sequence). The CDR3 loop spans 16 amino acids. V lost 0 bases and J lost 7, with 16 bases in between. CDR3 DNA sequence: TGTGCCACCAGCAGAGATCAAGTAGGGGTCGGCAACATTCAGTACTTC. It encodes CATSRDQVGVGNIQYF.

V and J are TRBV7-2 and TRBJ1-2; 12 nucleotides match TRBD1. This CDR3 is built from 15 residues. Germline V gene data show CDR1 as SGHTA and CDR2 as FQGNSA. V lost 1 base, J lost 8 bases, and 5 bases stayed unmatched. Here the CDR3 reads CASSLDTGTGGGYTF. The DNA for the CDR3 is TGTGCCAGCAGCTTAGACACCGGGACAGGGGGCGGCTACACCTTC. Together with reference TRBV7-2 and TRBJ1-2, the CDR3 gives the full variable domain: GAGVSQSPSNKVTEKGKDVELRCDPISGHTALYWYRQSLGQGLEFLIYFQGNSAPDKSGLPSDRFSAERTGGSVSTLTIQRTQQEDSAVYLCASSLDTGTGGGYTFGSGTRLTVV.

This clone has more than one count but fewer than ten. The chain carries TRBV28 and TRBJ1-2; the match to TRBD1 covers 8 bases. Germline V CDR1 and CDR2: MDHEN, SYDVKM. V shed 4 bases, J shed 8 bases, and the junction held 9 bases outside the gene matches. The CDR3 has 14 residues. The CDR3, as DNA: TGTGCCAGCAGTTCGGGGGCCAGGGGGCGAGGCTACACCTTC. Residues: CASSSGARGRGYTF.